The rows below give T cell receptor beta chains drawn from one sample of a study of CD8 T cells in ankylosing spondylitis. TCRdb itself ran the 5' RACE reads through MiXCR, one entry per CDR3 protein. The sample lists about 800,000 distinct CDR3 sequences, about 12% occurring once. Sequencing used blood, either unsorted or a sorted T cell fraction (not recorded which). Receptor source: a male donor with ankylosing spondylitis. Each CDR3 is given with its conserved first and last residue. Fields, in order: D gene, clone size, J gene, V gene, CDR3 DNA, CDR3 protein. A D gene is named only where the DNA matches it firmly. Part of the rows lack a size; the others show once, few, many or a class for expanded clones.

>NA|many|TRBJ2-7|TRBV20-1
TGCAGTGCTTACAAGGGGCCCCCCTACGAGCAGTACTTC
CSAYKGPPYEQYF
>TRBD2|NA|TRBJ2-3|TRBV28
TGTGCCACGGGGGGAGGGAACACAGATACGCAGTATTTT
CATGGGNTDTQYF
>NA|few|TRBJ1-1|TRBV20-1
TGCAGTGCTAGAGAAACAGCTTCTGCTGAAGCTTTCTTT
CSARETASAEAFF
>NA|NA|TRBJ1-1|TRBV15
TGTGCCACCAGCAGAGATTTCGTAGGAAAGAACACTGAAGCTTTCTTT
CATSRDFVGKNTEAFF
>NA|NA|TRBJ2-5|TRBV18
TGTGCCAGCTCACCGAGAGGGACCCGCCAAGAGACCCAGTACTTC
CASSPRGTRQETQYF
>NA|many|TRBJ2-1|TRBV20-1
TGCAGTGCTAGACCAAGCTGGCATATGAATGAGCAGTTCTTC
CSARPSWHMNEQFF
>NA|NA|TRBJ2-7|TRBV6-2/TRBV6-3
TGTGCCAGCAGTTACTCGGGGGCCGGGGAGCAGTACTTC
CASSYSGAGEQYF
>NA|NA|TRBJ2-3|TRBV7-6
TGTGCCAGCAGCTTAGCGCAATTGGCAGATACGCAGTATTTT
CASSLAQLADTQYF
>NA|NA|TRBJ2-7|TRBV10-3
TGTGCCATCAGTGAGAGAGGCATACCCTACGAGCAGTACTTC
CAISERGIPYEQYF
>TRBD1|few|TRBJ1-1|TRBV20-1
TGCAGTGCTAGGGACCCCGGACAGGGCGGGCACACTGAAGCTTTCTTT
CSARDPGQGGHTEAFF